The entry that follows covers one T cell receptor (beta chain) sequence. Looked up from germline, CDR1 is LGHDT and CDR2 is YNNKEL (reference sequence). V gave up 1 base and J gave up 1 base, with 7 bases separating them. The CDR3 covers 14 residues. TCRdb processed the RT-PCR reads anew with MiXCR; each CDR3 protein has one entry. Of about 540,000 distinct CDR3 sequences in the sample, under 30% were seen once. The record originates from a study of response to subunit inactivated influenza vaccine. This sample was also put to use in a study of T cells expressing NK-cell markers. Per that paper: 5'RACE template switching with UMIs produced the TCR beta cDNA. Underlying the TCR beta repertoires were sorted CD3+CD56+NKG2C+, CD3+CD56+NKG2C- and CD3+CD56-NKG2C+ T cells. Of eight sequenced donors, seven were HCMV-seropositive and one HCMV-seronegative. Dominant NKG2C+ clonotypes accounted for 1.0-7.0% of CD8+ T cells in about six donors. For a few donors, these clonotypes were likewise the leading ones in the CD3+CD56-NKG2C+ fraction.

The V call is TRBV3-1, the J call TRBJ1-1; D gene unclear. This clonotype was sampled from a man aged 45-65 years who received an inactivated influenza vaccine. Material: CD4+ T cells sorted from PBMCs, obtained roughly 13 days after vaccination. CDR3 sequence reads: CASSQGEGNTEAFF. In nucleotides, the CDR3 is TGTGCCAGCAGCCAAGGGGAGGGGAACACTGAAGCTTTCTTT.